Listed below are T cell receptor beta chains from one sample, sequenced in a study of T cell clonotyping in hematopoietic cell transplantation. TCRdb's copy holds only in-frame clones and misses some; the assay was immunoSEQ multiplex PCR. Of over 45,000 clones listed, 70% to 90% were seen once; the top ten hold around 5.5%. Sample: peripheral blood mononuclear cells, taken before stem cell transplant. The receptors come from a man between 60 and 70 years old with biphenotypic leukemia. Some clones in this sample may be carry-over from other donors' samples. Both conserved end residues are trimmed from each CDR3. Each record gives: V gene, J gene, CDR3 protein.

TRBV5-4	TRBJ2-7	ASSLDLAEASYEQY
TRBV27	TRBJ2-2	ASSLFKGLGELF
TRBV27	TRBJ1-1	ASSRVGESEAF
TRBV23-1	TRBJ2-3	ASTRGQRADTQY
TRBV4-3	TRBJ1-2	ASSQGVSGAGYGYT
TRBV2	TRBJ2-7	ASKSRQESYEQY
TRBV6-1	TRBJ1-1	ASSEAWGPEAF
TRBV2	TRBJ2-1	ASSGSTAAEIYNYNEQF
TRBV7-3	TRBJ2-1	ASSPQGAGNEQF
TRBV2	TRBJ1-5	ASSERGYQPQH
TRBV5-4	TRBJ1-2	ASSLPGARGFGYT
TRBV9	TRBJ2-2	ASSGDREGGELF
TRBV2	TRBJ1-2	ASSIDRSSGYT
TRBV5-4	TRBJ2-2	ASSLDSGGIYGELF
TRBV7-3	TRBJ2-6	ASSLKPTGDPGANVLT
TRBV9	TRBJ2-3	ASSTRSGQFIPDTQY
TRBV28	TRBJ2-2	ASRTGRTGELF
TRBV5-6	TRBJ2-5	ASSLWTSVLQETQY
TRBV20-1	TRBJ1-2	SALKAQGVS
TRBV2	TRBJ1-4	ASSVGQGDEKLF
TRBV4-1	TRBJ1-3	ASSQAGSAGNTIY
TRBV2	TRBJ2-2	ASSEANTGELF
TRBV7-3	TRBJ2-1	ASSLGLAGRNEQF
TRBV7-9	TRBJ1-1	ASSSGGLTEAF
TRBV7-9	TRBJ1-5	ASSLAGQGNQPQH
TRBV7-9	TRBJ2-7	ASSLRDRYEQY
TRBV2	TRBJ1-5	ASRPNREGNQPQH
TRBV2	TRBJ2-7	ASSDRRSSYEQY
TRBV28	TRBJ2-3	ASRGDSTDTQY
TRBV2	TRBJ1-2	ASSERPRGPYGYT
TRBV4-3	TRBJ2-7	ASSQGITSGTPYEQY
TRBV6-1	TRBJ2-7	ASSIGGYLFYEQY
TRBV19	TRBJ2-3	ASSIGAASTDTQY
TRBV19	TRBJ2-1	ASSIGQGFEQF
TRBV30	TRBJ2-7	AWSVSPRDFKADSYEQY
TRBV6-5	TRBJ1-1	ASAPGGGTEAF
TRBV5-1	TRBJ1-2	ASRAGDNYGYT
TRBV2	TRBJ2-4	ASSYGDTLNIQY
TRBV4-1	TRBJ2-7	ASSLAGTGSYEQY
TRBV6-1	TRBJ1-5	ASIVDSNNQPQH
TRBV11-2	TRBJ2-1	ASSLMLEDNEQF
TRBV28	TRBJ2-5	ASSLGGGETQY
TRBV10-3	TRBJ2-2	AISDANTGELF
TRBV27	TRBJ1-5	ASRGRASNQPQH
TRBV4-2	TRBJ1-1	ASSQNQGAPEAF
TRBV4-1	TRBJ1-1	ASSQNMNTEAF
TRBV4-3	TRBJ2-7	ASSQGPAYEQY